These 23 T cell receptor beta chains originate from one sample sequenced in a study of T cells in Graves' hyperthyroidism and ophthalmopathy. RNA transcripts gave rise to amplified TCR beta CDR3 regions. Researchers ran a first-round RT-PCR on the TCR CDR3 using the HTBI primer set. One entry per CDR3 protein, called by TCRdb with MiXCR from the multiplex PCR reads. The sample holds about 350,000 distinct CDR3 sequences; roughly 14% are singletons and the top ten take about 22%. What was sequenced was blood. The receptors shown here come from a woman in her twenties or thirties with Graves' hyperthyroidism.

The table lists this clonotype with many counts. The chain couples TRBV6-2 or TRBV6-3 to TRBJ2-1; 8 bases map to TRBD2. The V segment lost 6 bases and the J segment 4 bases; nucleotides outside the gene matches: 5. The CDR3 has 14 amino acids. CDR1 and CDR2 (germline): MNHEY, SVGEGT. CDR3 nucleotide sequence: TGTGCCAGCAGCCAGACTAGCGATTACAATGAGCAGTTCTTC. It yields the protein CASSQTSDYNEQFF.

This rearrangement joins TRBV20-1 to TRBJ2-7; TRBD2 agrees at 7 bases. The CDR3 has 13 residues. The V gene end was trimmed by 5 bases and the J gene end by 5 bases; junction bases not matched to a gene: 9. Per the germline V gene, CDR1 is DFQATT and CDR2 is SNEGSKA (reference sequence). The CDR3 spells CSAGVAGLNEQYF. The DNA for the CDR3 is TGCAGTGCTGGGGTAGCGGGTCTGAACGAGCAGTACTTC.

This clonotype was picked up many times. V gene TRBV3-1 combines with J gene TRBJ2-1; D is unclear. Germline CDR1 LGHDT, CDR2 YNNKEL (reference sequence). With 1 base removed from V and 9 bases from J, the gap between germline ends came to 7 bases. The CDR3 spans 12 residues. This CDR3 reads CASSQAPCEQFF. CDR3 nucleotide sequence: TGTGCCAGCAGCCAAGCTCCTTGTGAGCAGTTCTTC.

The gene calls are TRBV11-2 and TRBJ2-3, with 7 nucleotides matching TRBD2. V was pared by 5 bases and J by 6 bases, with 8 bases of the junction left unmatched. The length of the CDR3 is 14 residues. CDR1 SGHAT and CDR2 FQNNGV come from the germline V gene. The CDR3 nucleotides read TGTGCCAGCAGCGCCCAGCGGGACGTGGATACGCAGTATTTT. Amino acids: CASSAQRDVDTQYF.

This clonotype was seen at least ten times. J is TRBJ2-3 and V is TRBV6-2 or TRBV6-3; 9 positions agree with TRBD2. Germline CDR1 and CDR2: MNHEY and SVGEGT. J gave up 2 bases and V 4 bases, and 13 bases lay outside the gene matches. There are 18 residues in the CDR3. Here the CDR3 reads CASSSTGYLAGTTDTQYF. Written as DNA, the CDR3 is TGTGCCAGCAGTTCTACCGGATATCTAGCGGGGACCACAGATACGCAGTATTTT.

The rearrangement uses TRBV18 and TRBJ2-5, with 8 nucleotides matching TRBD1. This CDR3 has 15 residues. Trimming at V came to 5 bases and at J to 4 bases, leaving 9 bases not matched to a gene. Germline V lookup: CDR1 KGHSH, CDR2 LQKENI. The CDR3 region is CASSASQGDRETQYF. CDR3 coding DNA: TGTGCCAGCTCAGCGTCACAGGGGGATAGAGAGACCCAGTACTTC.

This clonotype was seen once. The rearrangement links TRBV18 to TRBJ2-7, with 10 positions matching TRBD1. The CDR3 has 14 residues. V dropped 6 bases and J dropped 1; count of bases not matched to a gene: 3. CDR1 and CDR2 (germline): KGHSH, LQKENI. CDR3 amino acids: CASSGTGVSYEQYF. The CDR3 DNA reads TGTGCCAGCTCGGGGACAGGGGTTTCCTACGAGCAGTACTTC.

This clonotype was counted ten times or more. The genes are TRBV28 and TRBJ2-3; D not certain. Per the germline V gene, CDR1 is MDHEN and CDR2 is SYDVKM. This CDR3 is 16 amino acids long. V shed 7 bases and J shed 6 bases, with 23 bases lying between them. CDR3 DNA: TGTGCCAGCACAACCGGACGAACTCCCCTCGCTGATACGCAGTATTTT. It specifies CASTTGRTPLADTQYF.

The CDR3 coding sequence is TGTGCCAGTTCGCCACCGCCCATAAATGAGCAGTTCTTC. Residues: CASSPPPINEQFF. The chain combines TRBV6-1 with TRBJ2-1; no clear D gene. The CDR3 consists of 13 residues. With 9 bases removed from V and 7 bases from J, the gap between germline ends came to 16 bases. Germline CDR1 reads MNHNS; CDR2 reads SASEGT.

There are many counts of this clonotype. CDR3 loop: CASSFGNLGTEAFF. Here the CDR3 DNA reads TGTGCCAGCAGCTTCGGTAACTTAGGCACTGAAGCTTTCTTT. The rearrangement links TRBV7-2 to TRBJ1-1; D ambiguous. The CDR3 contains 14 residues. In germline, CDR1 is SGHTA, CDR2 FQGNSA. V was cut by 3 bases and J by 4 bases, with 12 bases left in between.

The V and J genes are TRBV6-2 or TRBV6-3 and TRBJ2-1, with TRBD2 identical over 10 bases. The CDR3 loop spans 15 amino acids. Germline V gene data show CDR1 as MNHEY and CDR2 as SVGEGT. Unmatched junction bases numbered 8, after V lost 4 bases and J lost 8 bases. CDR3 sequence reads: CASSFGAGGPDEQFF. The DNA of the CDR3 is TGTGCCAGCAGTTTCGGAGCGGGAGGGCCTGATGAGCAGTTCTTC.

This clonotype was found many times. This sequence joins TRBV29-1 and TRBJ1-1, with D possibly TRBD1 on 5 matching bases. Deletions cut 4 bases from V and 6 bases from J, with 9 bases between. The CDR3 is made up of 11 amino acids. Germline assignment: CDR1 SQVTM and CDR2 ANQGSEA. The chain's CDR3 is CSVGTGAEAFF. CDR3 nucleotide sequence: TGCAGCGTTGGGACGGGGGCTGAAGCTTTCTTT.

This clonotype was detected ten times or more. This sequence joins TRBV6-2 or TRBV6-3 and TRBJ2-3; tentative D call: TRBD2 (5 bases). Trimming stripped 7 bases from V and 1 base from J, with 9 bases between. Germline V gene sequence: CDR1 MNHEY, CDR2 SVGEGT. CDR3 length: 13 amino acids. This CDR3 is CASTGAGTDTQYF. The CDR3 coding sequence is TGTGCCAGCACCGGAGCGGGCACAGATACGCAGTATTTT.

Many counts were recorded for this clonotype. The rearrangement joins TRBV6-2 or TRBV6-3 to TRBJ2-1; D may be TRBD2 (5 bases). Germline-derived CDR1 and CDR2 are MNHEY and SVGEGT. The CDR3 extends over 13 amino acids. V lost 6 bases and J 9 bases, leaving 15 bases between the germline ends. The DNA of the CDR3 is TGTGCCAGCAGAACCGGGAACCGCCTTGAGCAGTTCTTC. This gives the protein CASRTGNRLEQFF.

This clonotype was observed a handful of times. This chain uses TRBV19 with TRBJ2-1, with a possible D match to TRBD2 (6 bases). The V end lost 3 bases, the J end lost 0 bases, and 12 bases lay between the germline ends. This CDR3 is built from 16 residues. Germline V gene sequence: CDR1 LNHDA, CDR2 SQIVND (reference sequence). This CDR3 reads CASSMVGAGSYNEQFF. CDR3 coding DNA: TGTGCCAGTAGTATGGTCGGAGCGGGCTCCTACAATGAGCAGTTCTTC.

This clonotype has a count of ten or more. The chain recombines TRBV5-4 with TRBJ2-1; D is perhaps TRBD2 (6 bases). Germline loops: CDR1 SGHNT, CDR2 YYREEE (reference sequence). The CDR3 consists of 17 residues. The V end lost 0 bases, the J end lost 8 bases, and 21 bases lay between the germline ends. This CDR3 is CASSLARAGLTWDEQFF. DNA for the CDR3: TGTGCCAGCAGCTTGGCCCGTGCGGGGCTGACCTGGGATGAGCAGTTCTTC.

This clonotype was counted ten times or more. The chain employs TRBV7-6 and TRBJ2-1; D is unresolved. Germline V CDR1 and CDR2: SGHVS, FNYEAQ. V gave up 6 bases and J gave up 4 bases, with 7 bases separating them. This CDR3 spans 12 amino acids. DNA for the CDR3: TGTGCCAGCAGTCAGAGTTACAATGAGCAGTTCTTC. It codes for CASSQSYNEQFF. The full variable domain, rest sourced from reference TRBV7-6 and TRBJ2-1, is GAGVSQSPRYKVTKRGQDVALRCDPISGHVSLYWYRQALGQGPEFLTYFNYEAQQDKSGLPNDRFSAERPEGSISTLTIQRTEQRDSAMYRCASSQSYNEQFFGPGTRLTVL.

Ten or more counts support this clonotype. CDR3 residues: CASSYYRKSPGELFF. The CDR3 nucleotides are TGTGCCAGCAGTTATTACCGCAAAAGCCCCGGGGAGCTGTTTTTT. The rearrangement uses TRBV6-9 and TRBJ2-2; D is unclear. With 1 base removed from V and 6 bases from J, the gap between germline ends came to 12 bases. This CDR3 region has 15 residues. Germline CDR1 reads MNHGY; CDR2 reads SVAAGI.

This clonotype showed up many times. The J gene is TRBJ2-2, the V gene TRBV28; TRBD1 is a possible D gene (5 bases). Trimming shortened V by 8 bases and J by 4 bases, and 17 bases separated the two germline ends. Germline V gene sequence: CDR1 MDHEN, CDR2 SYDVKM. This CDR3 has 15 amino acids. The CDR3 loop is CASCDQGISTGELFF. CDR3 nucleotide sequence: TGTGCCAGCTGCGATCAGGGCATCTCCACCGGGGAGCTGTTTTTT.

This rearrangement joins TRBV7-9 to TRBJ2-1; 9 nucleotides match TRBD2. The CDR3 runs 17 residues. V gave up 5 bases and J gave up 6 bases; unmatched junction bases: 14. CDR1 and CDR2 (germline): SEHNR, FQNEAQ (reference sequence). CDR3 sequence (DNA): TGTGCCAGCAGCGGAGGCGGGAGGGCCTTACGCACCAATGAGCAGTTCTTC. As protein: CASSGGGRALRTNEQFF.

In its sample, this clonotype was seen a few times. This rearrangement joins TRBV3-1 to TRBJ2-3; possible D gene TRBD2, 5 bases. Germline-derived CDR1 and CDR2 are LGHDT and YNNKEL (reference sequence). The V end was cut by 4 bases, the J end by 2 bases, with 10 bases between. This CDR3 comprises 14 residues. As DNA, the CDR3 is TGTGCCAGCAGCCGGACTCCTTTCACAGATACGCAGTATTTT. Amino acid sequence: CASSRTPFTDTQYF.

The genes are TRBV15 and TRBJ1-3, with 8 bases that match TRBD1. The V segment lost 3 bases and the J segment 2 bases; nucleotides outside the gene matches: 6. From germline, CDR1 is LNHNV and CDR2 YYDKDF (reference sequence). The length of the CDR3 is 16 residues. The CDR3, as DNA: TGTGCCACCAGCAGGATACGACAGGGGACTGGAAACACCATATATTTT. This encodes CATSRIRQGTGNTIYF.

A note on this clonotype: Sequence at one end of the junction differs from germline and may be a read error. This chain connects TRBV10-3 to TRBJ2-3; D is unclear. Per germline, CDR1 ENHRY and CDR2 SYGVKD. The CDR3 contains 12 residues. The CDR3 loop is CAISESTDTQCF. CDR3 bases: TGTGCCATCAGTGAGTCCACAGATACGCAGTGTTTT.